Listed here are 13 T cell receptor beta chains from one sample, sequenced in a study of blood T cells in healthy people across ages. A sample-barcoded 5' primer and a J-beta primer mix were used in a second PCR of roughly 7 to 11 cycles. TCRdb recomputed calls from the 5' RACE reads with MiXCR, one row per CDR3 protein. The data show 550,000 to 600,000 distinct CDR3 sequences, around half seen once. Material: blood. The receptor source for this set is a man older than 75 in good health.

V is TRBV28 and J is TRBJ2-7; TRBD2 is a possible D gene (7 bases). CDR3 size: 16 residues. Germline V gene sequence: CDR1 MDHEN, CDR2 SYDVKM. The germline V and J ends were trimmed by 5 bases and 0 bases, with 17 bases remaining between them. The CDR3 DNA reads TGTGCCAGCAGTGGGGGGGCGGCCAAAAGCTCCTACGAGCAGTACTTC. Residues: CASSGGAAKSSYEQYF.

This clonotype appeared once. The V and J genes are TRBV18 and TRBJ1-5, with 8 bases matching TRBD1. The germline V gene has CDR1 KGHSH and CDR2 LQKENI. This CDR3 comprises 14 residues. V gave up 2 bases and J gave up 6 bases; unmatched junction bases: 3. CDR3 sequence: CASSPETGAQPQHF. CDR3 coding DNA: TGTGCCAGCTCACCAGAGACAGGGGCTCAGCCCCAGCATTTT.

V gene TRBV7-2 combines with J gene TRBJ2-3, with 7 bases identical to TRBD2. V lost 4 bases and J lost 2; bases outside the gene matches: 9. Germline V lookup: CDR1 SGHTA, CDR2 FQGNSA. The CDR3 has 16 residues. This chain's CDR3 is CASSYRQAGSTDTQYF. In nucleotides, the CDR3 is TGTGCCAGCAGCTACCGTCAAGCGGGGTCCACAGATACGCAGTATTTT.

The J gene is TRBJ2-7, the V gene TRBV9; D gene unclear. V dropped 2 bases and J dropped 2 bases, with 14 bases sitting between them. The CDR3 consists of 15 residues. CDR1 is SGDLS and CDR2 is YYNGEE in the germline V gene. The CDR3 DNA sequence: TGTGCCAGCAGCGTGGCCCCAACATTGACCTACGAGCAGTACTTC. Its translation: CASSVAPTLTYEQYF. The full variable domain, completed using reference TRBV9 and TRBJ2-7, is DSGVTQTPKHLITATGQRVTLRCSPRSGDLSVYWYQQSLDQGLQFLIQYYNGEERAKGNILERFSAQQFPDLHSELNLSSLELGDSALYFCASSVAPTLTYEQYFGPGTRLTVT.

The rearrangement links TRBV5-1 to TRBJ2-7; D is unclear. Germline loops: CDR1 SGHRS, CDR2 YFSETQ. The CDR3 is 13 residues long. V gave up 3 bases and J gave up 3 bases, with 10 bases separating them. The DNA of the CDR3 is TGCGCCAGCAGCTCTATAGCAGGCTACGAGCAGTACTTC. The encoded protein is CASSSIAGYEQYF.

V usage is TRBV27 and J usage is TRBJ2-7; D uncertain. Trimming removed 0 bases at V and 2 bases at J, with 20 bases between. This CDR3 contains 18 residues. From germline, CDR1 is MNHEY and CDR2 SMNVEV (reference sequence). Here the CDR3 reads CASSLSRHPTAGPYEQYF. CDR3 in DNA: TGTGCCAGCAGTTTATCGAGACACCCCACGGCCGGCCCCTACGAGCAGTACTTC.

This clonotype was observed a handful of times. V gene TRBV7-9 combines with J gene TRBJ2-6, with D perhaps given as TRBD1 or TRBD2 (5 bases each). The CDR3 extends over 15 amino acids. Germline assignment: CDR1 SEHNR and CDR2 FQNEAQ (reference sequence). The V end lost 5 bases, the J end lost 4 bases, and 12 bases lay between the germline ends. The CDR3 sequence is CASSALEGGANVLTF. In DNA, the CDR3 is TGTGCCAGCAGCGCACTCGAGGGGGGGGCCAACGTCCTGACTTTC.

This clonotype has a single count. The V and J genes are TRBV7-2 and TRBJ1-5; 8 nucleotides align to TRBD1. With 5 bases clipped from V and 11 bases from J, the junction kept 14 bases outside the gene matches. The CDR3 sequence is 15 residues long. From germline, CDR1 is SGHTA and CDR2 FQGNSA. The CDR3 spells CASSPRTGSGETQHF. CDR3 nucleotide sequence: TGTGCCAGCAGCCCCCGGACAGGGTCAGGGGAAACCCAGCATTTT.

This clonotype occurred once. The CDR3 nucleotides are TGTGCCAGCAGCTTGAGTCGCTTCGAAGCTTTCTTT. Its translation: CASSLSRFEAFF. This chain joins TRBV7-8 and TRBJ1-1; the D is unclear. This CDR3 is built from 12 residues. Trimming removed 3 bases from V and 8 bases from J, with 10 bases in between. CDR1 and CDR2 from the germline V gene are SGHVS and FQNEAQ.

The V and J genes are TRBV10-3 and TRBJ2-5; 13 bases are a match to TRBD2. Germline V CDR1 and CDR2: ENHRY, SYGVKD. The V segment lost 3 bases and the J segment 3 bases; nucleotides outside the gene matches: 4. The length of the CDR3 is 16 residues. The CDR3 region has the DNA TGTGCCATCAGTGACGCCGGGACTAGCGGGGAAGAGACCCAGTACTTC. This encodes CAISDAGTSGEETQYF.

The chain couples TRBV7-9 to TRBJ2-7; 10 bases agree with TRBD2. The J call may be mistaken, given a closer DNA end match to TRBJ2-5. Germline lookup yields CDR1 SEHNR and CDR2 FQNEAQ (reference sequence). The CDR3 is 15 residues long. The CDR3 DNA follows: TGTGCCATCAATAACTTAGCGGGGGGCCAAGAGACCCAGTACTTC. Translating it yields CAINNLAGGQETQYF.

This clonotype came up a few times. The chain links TRBV7-2 to TRBJ2-7; TRBD1 is a possible D gene (5 bases). The V end was cut by 0 bases, the J end by 1 base, with 13 bases between. CDR1 is SGHTA and CDR2 is FQGNSA in the germline V gene. There are 16 residues in the CDR3. The DNA for the CDR3 is TGTGCCAGCAGCTTAGCTGACAGACAAATATCCTACGAGCAGTACTTC. As protein: CASSLADRQISYEQYF.

This chain connects TRBV6-2 or TRBV6-3 to TRBJ2-1; D is ambiguous. The germline CDR1 and CDR2 sequences are MNHEY and SVGEGT. The CDR3 contains 13 residues. V lost 7 bases, J lost 7 bases, and 14 bases lay in between. The CDR3 is CASTQSRSNEQFF. CDR3 nucleotide sequence: TGTGCCAGCACCCAGTCAAGGTCTAATGAGCAGTTCTTC.